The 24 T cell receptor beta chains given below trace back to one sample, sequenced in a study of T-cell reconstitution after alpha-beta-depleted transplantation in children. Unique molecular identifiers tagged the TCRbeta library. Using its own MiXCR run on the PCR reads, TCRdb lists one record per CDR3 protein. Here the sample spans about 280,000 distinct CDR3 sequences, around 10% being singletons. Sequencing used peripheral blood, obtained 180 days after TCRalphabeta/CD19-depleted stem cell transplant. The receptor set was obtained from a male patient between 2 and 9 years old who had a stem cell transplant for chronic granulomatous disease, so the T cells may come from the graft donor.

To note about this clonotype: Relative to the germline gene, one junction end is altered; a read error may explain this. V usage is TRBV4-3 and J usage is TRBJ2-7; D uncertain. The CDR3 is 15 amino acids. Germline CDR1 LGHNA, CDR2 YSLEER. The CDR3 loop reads CASSQDRWASYEQHF. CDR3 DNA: TGCGCCAGCAGCCAAGATCGCTGGGCCTCCTACGAGCAGCACTTC.

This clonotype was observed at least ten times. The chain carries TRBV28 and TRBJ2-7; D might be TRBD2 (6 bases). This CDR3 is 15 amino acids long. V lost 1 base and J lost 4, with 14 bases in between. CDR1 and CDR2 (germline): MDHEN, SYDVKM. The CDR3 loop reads CASSLFGGSSYEQYF. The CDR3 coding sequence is TGTGCCAGCAGTTTATTCGGGGGATCTTCATACGAGCAGTACTTC.

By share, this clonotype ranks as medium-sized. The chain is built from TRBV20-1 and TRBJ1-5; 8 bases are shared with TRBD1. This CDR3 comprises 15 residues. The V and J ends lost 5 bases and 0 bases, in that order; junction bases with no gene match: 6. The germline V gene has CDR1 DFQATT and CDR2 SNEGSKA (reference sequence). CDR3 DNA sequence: TGCAGTGCTTACAGGGGGAGTTATAGCAATCAGCCCCAGCATTTT. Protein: CSAYRGSYSNQPQHF.

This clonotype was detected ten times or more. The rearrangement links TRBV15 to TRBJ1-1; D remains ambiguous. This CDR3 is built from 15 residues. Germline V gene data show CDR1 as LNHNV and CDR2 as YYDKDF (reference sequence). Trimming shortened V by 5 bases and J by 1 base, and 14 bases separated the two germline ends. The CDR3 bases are TGTGCCACCAGCGGTTTTACATCAGAGAACACTGAAGCTTTCTTT. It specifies CATSGFTSENTEAFF. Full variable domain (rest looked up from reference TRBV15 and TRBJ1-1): DAMVIQNPRYQVTQFGKPVTLSCSQTLNHNVMYWYQQKSSQAPKLLFHYYDKDFNNEADTPDNFQSRRPNTSFCFLDIRSPGLGDTAMYLCATSGFTSENTEAFFGQGTRLTVV.

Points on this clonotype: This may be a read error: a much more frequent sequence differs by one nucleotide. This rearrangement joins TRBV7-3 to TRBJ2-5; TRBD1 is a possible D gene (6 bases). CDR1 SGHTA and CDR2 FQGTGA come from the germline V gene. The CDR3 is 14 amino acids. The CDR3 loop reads CTSSKGGGRETQYF. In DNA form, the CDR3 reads TGTACCAGCAGCAAGGGTGGGGGCAGGGAGACCCAGTACTTC.

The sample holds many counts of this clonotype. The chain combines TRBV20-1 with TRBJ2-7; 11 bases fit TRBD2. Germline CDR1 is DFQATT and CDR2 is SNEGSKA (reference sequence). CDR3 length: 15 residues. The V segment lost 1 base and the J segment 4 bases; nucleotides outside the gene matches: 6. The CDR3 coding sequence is TGCAGTGCTAGAGGACTAGCGGGATCATCATACGAGCAGTACTTC. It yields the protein CSARGLAGSSYEQYF.

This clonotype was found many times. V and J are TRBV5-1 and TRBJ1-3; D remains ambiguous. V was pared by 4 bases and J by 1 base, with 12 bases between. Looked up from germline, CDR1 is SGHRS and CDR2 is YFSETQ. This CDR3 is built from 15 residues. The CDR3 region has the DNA TGCGCCAGCAGCCTATTTCCGTGGTCTGGAAACACCATATATTTT. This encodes CASSLFPWSGNTIYF.

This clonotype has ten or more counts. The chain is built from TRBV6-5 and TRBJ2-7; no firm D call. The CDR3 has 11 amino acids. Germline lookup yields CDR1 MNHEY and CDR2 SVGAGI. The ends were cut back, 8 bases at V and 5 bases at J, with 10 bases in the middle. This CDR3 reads CASSDGDEQYF. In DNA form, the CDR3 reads TGTGCCAGCTCCGACGGCGACGAGCAGTACTTC.

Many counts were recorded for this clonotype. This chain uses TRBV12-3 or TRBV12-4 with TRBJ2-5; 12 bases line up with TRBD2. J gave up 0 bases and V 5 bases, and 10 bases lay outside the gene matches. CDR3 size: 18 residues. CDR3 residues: CASSPSTSGGADQETQYF. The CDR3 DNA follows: TGTGCCAGCAGTCCTTCGACTAGCGGGGGAGCCGACCAAGAGACCCAGTACTTC.

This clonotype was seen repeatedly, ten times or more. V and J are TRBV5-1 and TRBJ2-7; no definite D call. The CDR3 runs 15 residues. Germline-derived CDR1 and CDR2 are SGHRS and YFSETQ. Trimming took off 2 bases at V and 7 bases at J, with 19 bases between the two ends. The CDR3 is CASSFTPEPPREQYF. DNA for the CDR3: TGCGCCAGCAGCTTTACCCCAGAGCCCCCGCGGGAGCAGTACTTC. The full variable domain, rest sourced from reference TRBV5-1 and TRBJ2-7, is KAGVTQTPRYLIKTRGQQVTLSCSPISGHRSVSWYQQTPGQGLQFLFEYFSETQRNKGNFPGRFSGRQFSNSRSEMNVSTLELGDSALYLCASSFTPEPPREQYFGPGTRLTVT.

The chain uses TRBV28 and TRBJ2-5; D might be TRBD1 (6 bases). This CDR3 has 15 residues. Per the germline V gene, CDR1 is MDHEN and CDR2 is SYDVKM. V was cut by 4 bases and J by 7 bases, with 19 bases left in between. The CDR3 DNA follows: TGTGCCAGCAGTTCCAGGACAGATACTTTAAGGACCCAGTACTTC. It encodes CASSSRTDTLRTQYF.

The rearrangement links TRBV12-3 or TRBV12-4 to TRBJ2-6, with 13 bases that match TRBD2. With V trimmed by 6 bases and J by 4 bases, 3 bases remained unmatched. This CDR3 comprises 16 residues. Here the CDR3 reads CASRTSGRSGANVLTF. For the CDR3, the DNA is TGTGCCAGCAGGACTAGCGGGAGGTCGGGGGCCAACGTCCTGACTTTC.

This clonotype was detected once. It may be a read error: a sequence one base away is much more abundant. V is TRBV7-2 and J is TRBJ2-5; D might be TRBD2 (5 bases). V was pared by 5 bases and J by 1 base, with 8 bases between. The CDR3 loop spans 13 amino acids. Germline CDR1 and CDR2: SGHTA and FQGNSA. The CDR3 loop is CASSADSQETQYF. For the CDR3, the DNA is TGTGCCAGCAGCGCGGACTCCCAAGAGACCCAGTACTTC.

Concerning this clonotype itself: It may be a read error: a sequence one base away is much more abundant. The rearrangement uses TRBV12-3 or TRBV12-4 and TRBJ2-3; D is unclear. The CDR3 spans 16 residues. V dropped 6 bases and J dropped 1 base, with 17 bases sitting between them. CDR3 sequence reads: CASRDVGWWGTDTQYF. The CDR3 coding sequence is TGTGCCAGCAGAGATGTGGGGTGGTGGGGCACAGATACGCAGTATTTT.

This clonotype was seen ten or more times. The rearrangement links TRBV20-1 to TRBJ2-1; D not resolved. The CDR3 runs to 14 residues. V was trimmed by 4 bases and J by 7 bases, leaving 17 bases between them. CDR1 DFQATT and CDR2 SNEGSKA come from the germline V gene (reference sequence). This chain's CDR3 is CSAILSHGPNEQFF. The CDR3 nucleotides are TGCAGTGCTATCCTCTCTCATGGGCCGAATGAGCAGTTCTTC.

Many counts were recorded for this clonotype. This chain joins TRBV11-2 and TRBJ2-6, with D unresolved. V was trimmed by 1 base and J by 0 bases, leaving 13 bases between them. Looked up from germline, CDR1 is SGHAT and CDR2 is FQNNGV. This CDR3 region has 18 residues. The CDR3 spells CASSLGMAASSGANVLTF. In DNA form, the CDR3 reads TGTGCCAGCAGCTTAGGGATGGCGGCGAGCTCTGGGGCCAACGTCCTGACTTTC.

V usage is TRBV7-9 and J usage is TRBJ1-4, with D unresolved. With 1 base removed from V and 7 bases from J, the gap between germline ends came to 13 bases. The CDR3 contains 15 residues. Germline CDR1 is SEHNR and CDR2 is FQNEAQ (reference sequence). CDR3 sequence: CASSLDPGVGEKLFF. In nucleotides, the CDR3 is TGTGCCAGCAGCTTAGATCCTGGGGTTGGTGAAAAACTGTTTTTT.

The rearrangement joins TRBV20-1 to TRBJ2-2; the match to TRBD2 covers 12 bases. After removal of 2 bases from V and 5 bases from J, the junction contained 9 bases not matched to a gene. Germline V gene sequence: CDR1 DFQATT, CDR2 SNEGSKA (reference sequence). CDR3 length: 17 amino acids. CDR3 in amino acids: CSARPGITSGGTGELFF. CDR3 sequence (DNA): TGCAGTGCTAGACCTGGCATTACTAGCGGGGGGACCGGGGAGCTGTTTTTT.

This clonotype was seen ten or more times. In nucleotides, the CDR3 is TGTGCCACCAGCAGAGATGGTGGGACAGGGGAGCAGTTCTTC. Encoded protein: CATSRDGGTGEQFF. The chain recombines TRBV15 with TRBJ2-1; TRBD1 matches at 9 bases. The CDR3 spans 14 residues. J was trimmed by 10 bases and V by 0 bases; bases with no gene match: 4. Germline CDR1 reads LNHNV; CDR2 reads YYDKDF (reference sequence).

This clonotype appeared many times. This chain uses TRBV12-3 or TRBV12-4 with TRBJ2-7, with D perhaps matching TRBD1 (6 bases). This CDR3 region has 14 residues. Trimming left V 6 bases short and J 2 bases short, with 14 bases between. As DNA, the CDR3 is TGTGCCAGCAGCGACACGGACAGAGCCTACGAGCAGTACTTC. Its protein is CASSDTDRAYEQYF.

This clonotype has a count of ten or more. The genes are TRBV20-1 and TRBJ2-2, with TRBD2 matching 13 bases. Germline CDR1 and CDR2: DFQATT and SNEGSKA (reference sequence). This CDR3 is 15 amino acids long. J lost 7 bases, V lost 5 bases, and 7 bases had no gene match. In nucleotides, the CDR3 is TGCAGTGCTCATGGGACTAGCGGGAATGGCGGGGAGCTGTTTTTT. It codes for CSAHGTSGNGGELFF.

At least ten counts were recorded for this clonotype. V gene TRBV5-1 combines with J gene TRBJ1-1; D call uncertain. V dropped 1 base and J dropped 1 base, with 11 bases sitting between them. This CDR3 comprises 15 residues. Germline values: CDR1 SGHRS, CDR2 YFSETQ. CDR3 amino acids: CASSLYRDGNTEAFF. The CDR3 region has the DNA TGCGCCAGCAGCTTGTACCGGGATGGGAACACTGAAGCTTTCTTT.

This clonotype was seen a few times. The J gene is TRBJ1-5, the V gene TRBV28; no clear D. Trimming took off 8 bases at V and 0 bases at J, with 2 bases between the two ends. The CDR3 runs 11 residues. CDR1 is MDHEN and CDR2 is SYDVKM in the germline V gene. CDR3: CASGSNQPQHF. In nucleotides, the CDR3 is TGTGCCAGCGGTAGCAATCAGCCCCAGCATTTT.

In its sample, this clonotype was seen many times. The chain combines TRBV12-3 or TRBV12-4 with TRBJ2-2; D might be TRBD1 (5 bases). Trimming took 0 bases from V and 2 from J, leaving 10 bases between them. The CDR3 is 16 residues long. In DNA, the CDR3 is TGTGCCAGCAGTTTAGCTCGGACAATCAACACCGGGGAGCTGTTTTTT. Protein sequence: CASSLARTINTGELFF.